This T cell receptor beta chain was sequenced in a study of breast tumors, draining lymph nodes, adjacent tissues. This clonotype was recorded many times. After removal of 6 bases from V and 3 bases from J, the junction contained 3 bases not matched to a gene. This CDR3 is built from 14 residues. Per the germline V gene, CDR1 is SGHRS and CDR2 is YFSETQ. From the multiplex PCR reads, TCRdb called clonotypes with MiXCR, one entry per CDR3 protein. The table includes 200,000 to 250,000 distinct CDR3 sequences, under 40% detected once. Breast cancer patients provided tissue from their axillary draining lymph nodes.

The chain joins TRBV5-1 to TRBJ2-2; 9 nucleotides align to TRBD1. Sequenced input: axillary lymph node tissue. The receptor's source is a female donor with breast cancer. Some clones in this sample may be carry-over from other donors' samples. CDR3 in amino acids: CASTRQGDTGELFF. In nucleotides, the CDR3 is TGCGCCAGCACGAGACAGGGGGACACCGGGGAGCTGTTTTTT.